Presented here are 30 T cell receptor beta chains from one specimen sequenced in a study of T cells expressing NK-cell markers. TCRdb reprocessed the 5' RACE reads, keeping one entry per CDR3 protein, no DNA. This listing includes about 540,000 distinct CDR3 sequences. Material: blood T cells: a sorted CD56 or NKG2C T cell subset, CD4+ or CD8+ T cells, or bulk PBMC T cells (not recorded which). The receptors come from a man between 18 and 35 years old in good health.

The chain uses TRBV20-1 and TRBJ2-1; TCRdb reports TRBD2, a call that lacks DNA to check it against. This CDR3 has 17 residues. Germline CDR1 is DFQATT and CDR2 is SNEGSKA (reference sequence). This CDR3 reads CSARVLAGGTSYNEQFF.

V usage is TRBV18 and J usage is TRBJ2-2. The CDR3 runs 15 residues. Per the germline V gene, CDR1 is KGHSH and CDR2 is LQKENI. The CDR3: CASPPPGRNTGELFF.

The chain employs TRBV20-1 and TRBJ2-5; with no DNA, the TCRdb D assignment of TRBD1 cannot be verified. The germline gives CDR1 DFQATT, CDR2 SNEGSKA (reference sequence). This CDR3 has 15 amino acids. CDR3 protein: CSARPSGTREETQYF.

The V gene is TRBV30, the J gene TRBJ2-1; TCRdb returns TRBD1, unconfirmable since there is no DNA. The length of the CDR3 is 14 residues. Germline CDR1 GTSNPN, CDR2 SVGIG (reference sequence). The CDR3 sequence is CAWTPGVGYNEQFF. The complete variable domain, with remaining parts taken from reference TRBV30 and TRBJ2-1, reads SQTIHQWPATLVQPVGSPLSLECTVEGTSNPNLYWYRQAAGRGLQLLFYSVGIGQISSEVPQNLSASRPQDRQFILSSKKLLLSDSGFYLCAWTPGVGYNEQFFGPGTRLTVL.

The rearrangement joins TRBV12-3 or TRBV12-4 to TRBJ2-2; the TCRdb call, TRBD1, lacks DNA for checking. This CDR3 has 15 residues. The CDR3 spells CASSLRIQGAGELFF.

This rearrangement joins TRBV4-2 to TRBJ2-1; TCRdb gives TRBD1 as the D gene, but with no DNA this cannot be confirmed. The V gene's germline CDR1 is LGHNA and CDR2 YNFKEQ. The CDR3 contains 17 residues. This CDR3 reads CASSQVGHRYLYNEQFF.

The chain employs TRBV7-6 and TRBJ2-5; TCRdb proposes TRBD2, but this gene call is untestable without DNA. This CDR3 region has 13 residues. Per germline, CDR1 SGHVS and CDR2 FNYEAQ. CDR3 protein: CASSLKGTAAQYF.

The rearrangement uses TRBV20-1 and TRBJ2-1. CDR1 DFQATT and CDR2 SNEGSKA come from the germline V gene (reference sequence). The CDR3 has 12 amino acids. CDR3 loop: CSARLITNEQFF.

This rearrangement joins TRBV4-2 to TRBJ1-2; the TCRdb call, TRBD1, lacks DNA for checking. The length of the CDR3 is 15 residues. CDR1 is LGHNA, CDR2 YNFKEQ, per germline. The CDR3 sequence is CASSQERGHGYGYTF.

The chain joins TRBV11-2 to TRBJ2-3; TCRdb reports TRBD1, a call that lacks DNA to check it against. Germline V CDR1 and CDR2: SGHAT, FQNNGV. The CDR3 has 16 residues. The CDR3 reads CASSLETGSFADTQYF.

CDR3 region: CSAEPVSSGTDTQYF. This sequence joins TRBV20-1 and TRBJ2-3; TCRdb proposes TRBD2, but this gene call is untestable without DNA. This CDR3 is built from 15 residues. Germline CDR1 DFQATT, CDR2 SNEGSKA (reference sequence).

CDR3: CSVARRGQQETQYF. J is TRBJ2-5 and V is TRBV29-1; the TCRdb D gene call, TRBD1, has no DNA to confirm it. Germline V gene lookup returns CDR1 SQVTM and CDR2 ANQGSEA. The CDR3 is made up of 14 amino acids.

V usage is TRBV7-8 and J usage is TRBJ2-5. Germline CDR1 and CDR2: SGHVS and FQNEAQ. The CDR3 spans 13 residues. The CDR3 spells CASSLALVETQYF.

This sequence joins TRBV7-6 and TRBJ2-7; TCRdb selects TRBD1, and the lack of DNA leaves this call unchecked. CDR1 and CDR2 from the germline V gene are SGHVS and FNYEAQ. This CDR3 contains 16 residues. CDR3 protein: CASSPTTGKNPYEQYF. Complete variable domain (other parts from reference TRBV7-6 and TRBJ2-7): GAGVSQSPRYKVTKRGQDVALRCDPISGHVSLYWYRQALGQGPEFLTYFNYEAQQDKSGLPNDRFSAERPEGSISTLTIQRTEQRDSAMYRCASSPTTGKNPYEQYFGPGTRLTVT.

This chain links TRBV20-1 with TRBJ2-7. Germline V gene data show CDR1 as DFQATT and CDR2 as SNEGSKA (reference sequence). This CDR3 comprises 12 residues. CDR3 in amino acids: CSASGAGWEQYF.

The chain combines TRBV4-2 with TRBJ1-5; without DNA, the TCRdb call of TRBD1 cannot be checked. CDR3 length equals 13 residues. Per germline, CDR1 LGHNA and CDR2 YNFKEQ. CDR3 loop: CASSHDRGSPQHF.

The V call is TRBV18, the J call TRBJ2-1. CDR3 length: 14 amino acids. Germline assignment: CDR1 KGHSH and CDR2 LQKENI. The chain's CDR3 is CASSPSLEFNEQFF.

The gene calls are TRBV12-3 or TRBV12-4 and TRBJ1-4; with no DNA, the TCRdb D assignment of TRBD1 cannot be verified. The CDR3 consists of 17 residues. The CDR3 loop reads CASSFPGVGATNEKLFF.

The chain recombines TRBV6-1 with TRBJ1-1; TCRdb's D call of TRBD1 is untestable without DNA. The CDR3 has 12 residues. Looked up from germline, CDR1 is MNHNS and CDR2 is SASEGT. This chain's CDR3 is CATPDRVTEAFF.

CDR3 region: CAIGETGRSYNEQFF. The J gene is TRBJ2-1, the V gene TRBV2; checking the TCRdb D call of TRBD1 is not possible without DNA. CDR1 and CDR2 (germline): SNHLY, FYNNEI. This CDR3 spans 15 amino acids.

The chain carries TRBV6-5 and TRBJ2-1; checking the TCRdb D call of TRBD1 is not possible without DNA. There are 17 residues in the CDR3. Germline V gives CDR1 MNHEY, CDR2 SVGAGI. CDR3 in amino acids: CASSYSMWTGGWNEQFF.

This chain uses TRBV12-3 or TRBV12-4 with TRBJ1-1; lacking DNA, the TRBD1 call made by TCRdb goes unchecked. This CDR3 has 14 amino acids. The CDR3 loop is CASYGQGLNTEAFF.

The chain is built from TRBV3-1 and TRBJ2-7; TCRdb designates TRBD2, a call that cannot be tested without DNA. Germline V gene sequence: CDR1 LGHDT, CDR2 YNNKEL (reference sequence). This CDR3 is 17 amino acids long. The CDR3 reads CASSRAPVQRSNYEQYF.

This sequence joins TRBV5-1 and TRBJ2-2; TCRdb calls TRBD1, which cannot be checked without DNA. The germline CDR1 and CDR2 sequences are SGHRS and YFSETQ. The CDR3 spans 19 residues. The chain's CDR3 is CASTRPITGSEANTGELFF.

The chain links TRBV20-1 to TRBJ1-1; there is no DNA to check the TCRdb D call of TRBD1. The CDR3 is made up of 15 amino acids. CDR1 and CDR2 (germline): DFQATT, SNEGSKA (reference sequence). CDR3 amino acids: CSTKDNERMNTEAFF.

J is TRBJ1-5 and V is TRBV6-2 or TRBV6-3; the TCRdb call, TRBD1, lacks DNA for checking. CDR1 is MNHEY and CDR2 is SVGEGT in the germline V gene. This CDR3 contains 16 residues. CDR3 region: CASSRRPGTSNQPQHF.

The rearrangement links TRBV20-1 to TRBJ1-6; TCRdb's D call of TRBD1 is untestable without DNA. This CDR3 has 15 amino acids. Per germline, CDR1 DFQATT and CDR2 SNEGSKA (reference sequence). CDR3 amino acids: CSVTDPREYNSPLHF.

The chain links TRBV11-2 to TRBJ1-1. From germline, CDR1 is SGHAT and CDR2 FQNNGV. CDR3 size: 15 residues. CDR3 protein: CASSFGRRMNTEAFF.

J is TRBJ2-1 and V is TRBV12-3 or TRBV12-4; TCRdb picks TRBD1, but there is no DNA to check that call. The length of the CDR3 is 15 residues. The CDR3: CASTRDRTQNNEQFF.

The rearrangement joins TRBV5-1 to TRBJ2-1; there is no DNA to check the TCRdb D call of TRBD1. Germline V lookup: CDR1 SGHRS, CDR2 YFSETQ. The CDR3 is 13 amino acids. The CDR3 reads CASSPLMGGEQFF.